The present T cell receptor beta chain was sequenced within a study of cytomegalovirus exposure and HLA in healthy donors. Turning to the study itself: Out of approximately 170 million T cells, an earlier analysis found around 120 million unique TCR beta sequences in total. Regarding the study as a whole: The study recorded 150 to 200 TCR beta chains that were cytomegalovirus-associated. A link between a missense DCLRE1C variant and TCR beta V- and J-gene trimming emerged from a later analysis. HLA restriction was apparent for most CMV-associated TCR beta chains in a later analysis.

Amplification used 60 Vbeta primers and 13 Jbeta primers. The data were produced by immunoSEQ multiplex PCR, yet TCRdb's version contains in-frame clones alone and is incomplete. This table holds 150,000 to 200,000 clones, about 87% found once. Germline V CDR1 and CDR2: LNHDA, SQIVND (reference sequence). CDR3 size: 15 residues. V shed 8 bases and J 1 base; nucleotides not matched to a gene: 0. On this clone: The antigen is unknown.

The rearrangement joins TRBV19 to TRBJ2-1; 15 bases are a match to TRBD2. The receptor's source is a woman aged 18-35 years in good health and CMV-seronegative. Source material: PBMCs. CDR3 in DNA: TGTGCCAGTGGGACTAGCGGGAGGTCCTACAATGAGCAGTTCTTC. Its protein product is CASGTSGRSYNEQFF. The full variable domain, its missing parts supplied by reference TRBV19 and TRBJ2-1, is DGGITQSPKYLFRKEGQNVTLSCEQNLNHDAMYWYRQDPGQGLRLIYYSQIVNDFQKGDIAEGYSVSREKKESFPLTVTSAQKNPTAFYLCASGTSGRSYNEQFFGPGTRLTVL.